Listed here are 10 T cell receptor beta chains from one sample, sequenced in a study of STAT3 mutations in large granular lymphocyte leukemia. Using immunoSEQ multiplex PCR, the repertoire was profiled, and TCRdb retains in-frame clones only, with some absent. The repertoire holds 2,000 to 3,000 clones, with 80% to 90% as singletons. Study findings and constraints: Every T-cell large granular lymphocyte leukemia patient had at least one immunodominant TCR beta clonotype.

Their antigens are not known. The sequenced sample consisted of peripheral blood mononuclear cells. These receptors all stem from a woman aged 70 to 79 with T-cell large granular lymphocyte leukemia. Some clones in this sample may be carry-over from other donors' samples.

The chain joins TRBV6-5 to TRBJ2-5; the D gene is possibly TRBD1 (5 bases). V dropped 0 bases and J dropped 5 bases, with 16 bases sitting between them. This CDR3 contains 16 residues. CDR1 is MNHEY, CDR2 SVGAGI, per germline. The CDR3 nucleotides are TGTGCCAGCAGTTACTCGACGGCAAGGGGTGAGGAGACCCAGTACTTC. Protein product: CASSYSTARGEETQYF.

V and J are TRBV25-1 and TRBJ1-2; D uncertain. This CDR3 is 13 amino acids long. Germline assignment: CDR1 MGHDK and CDR2 SYGVNS. V was trimmed by 7 bases and J by 2 bases, leaving 11 bases between them. The CDR3 here is CASTPGINYGYTF. The CDR3 DNA sequence: TGTGCCAGCACCCCAGGAATCAACTATGGCTACACCTTC.

V and J are TRBV30 and TRBJ2-7; TRBD1 matches 7 bases. The CDR3 is 11 amino acids. The junction had 2 bases not matched to a gene; V was cut back by 7 bases and J by 2 bases. Germline V gives CDR1 GTSNPN, CDR2 SVGIG (reference sequence). CDR3 region: CALDRPYEQYF. DNA for the CDR3: TGTGCCTTGGACAGGCCCTACGAGCAGTACTTC.

This rearrangement joins TRBV27 to TRBJ2-1, with D maybe TRBD1 (6 bases). V was pared by 6 bases and J by 13 bases, with 16 bases between. Germline V CDR1 and CDR2: MNHEY, SMNVEV (reference sequence). The CDR3 spans 12 residues. CDR3 in amino acids: CASRLSGEQQFF. The CDR3 DNA follows: TGTGCCAGCAGGCTTTCAGGGGAACAACAGTTCTTC.

V gene TRBV30 combines with J gene TRBJ1-3, with no clear D. The CDR3 totals 15 residues. V was pared by 2 bases and J by 1 base, with 12 bases between. CDR1 is GTSNPN, CDR2 SVGIG, per germline (reference sequence). The CDR3 here is CAWSQAGQSGNTIYF. The CDR3 nucleotides are TGTGCCTGGAGTCAAGCGGGTCAGTCTGGAAACACCATATATTTT.

The V and J genes are TRBV18 and TRBJ2-5; D possibly matches TRBD1 or TRBD2 (6 bases each). In germline, CDR1 is KGHSH, CDR2 LQKENI. CDR3 size: 13 residues. Trimming left V 5 bases short and J 5 bases short, with 12 bases between. CDR3 bases: TGTGCCAGCTCATCAAGAGGGGGGGAGACCCAGTACTTC. As protein: CASSSRGGETQYF.

The CDR3 sequence: CASSQGTGIGNSPLHF. CDR3 DNA sequence: TGCGCCAGCAGCCAGGGGACAGGGATCGGCAATTCACCCCTCCACTTT. V usage is TRBV4-3 and J usage is TRBJ1-6; 9 bases are a match to TRBD1. Trimming at V came to 3 bases and at J to 7 bases, leaving 7 bases not matched to a gene. Germline V lookup: CDR1 LGHNA, CDR2 YSLEER. The CDR3 extends over 16 amino acids.

This rearrangement joins TRBV29-1 to TRBJ2-7; tentatively, D is TRBD1 (5 bases). The CDR3 spans 12 residues. Germline loops: CDR1 SQVTM, CDR2 ANQGSEA. Trimming removed 7 bases from V and 1 base from J, with 11 bases in between. The CDR3 bases are TGCAGCGCCAGAGACAGATCCTACGAGCAGTACTTC. Translated: CSARDRSYEQYF.

This chain joins TRBV2 and TRBJ1-6; the D is unclear. Germline CDR1 is SNHLY and CDR2 is FYNNEI. There are 14 residues in the CDR3. V lost 1 base to trimming and J lost 7 bases, with 8 bases between them. The DNA of the CDR3 is TGTGCCAGCAGTGAAGACAGTGGCAATTCACCCCTCCACTTT. It specifies CASSEDSGNSPLHF.

V and J are TRBV15 and TRBJ1-1; D is undetermined. The CDR3 consists of 13 residues. The germline V gene encodes CDR1 LNHNV and CDR2 YYDKDF (reference sequence). V lost 4 bases, J lost 0 bases, and 6 bases lay in between. The CDR3 loop reads CATSNFLNTEAFF. The CDR3 DNA reads as TGTGCCACCAGCAATTTTCTGAACACTGAAGCTTTCTTT.